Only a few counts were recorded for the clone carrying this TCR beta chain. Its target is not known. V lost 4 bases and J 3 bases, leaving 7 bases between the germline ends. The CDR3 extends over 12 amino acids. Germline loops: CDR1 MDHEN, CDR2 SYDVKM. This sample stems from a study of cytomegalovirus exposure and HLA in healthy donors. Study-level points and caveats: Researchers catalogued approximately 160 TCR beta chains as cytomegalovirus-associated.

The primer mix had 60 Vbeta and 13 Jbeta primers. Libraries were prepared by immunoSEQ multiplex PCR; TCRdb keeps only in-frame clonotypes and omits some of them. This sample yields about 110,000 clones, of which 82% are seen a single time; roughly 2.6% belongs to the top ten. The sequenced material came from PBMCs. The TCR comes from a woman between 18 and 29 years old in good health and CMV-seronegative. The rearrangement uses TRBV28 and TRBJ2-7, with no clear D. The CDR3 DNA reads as TGTGCCAGCAGTTACTCTAACTACGAGCAGTACTTC. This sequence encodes CASSYSNYEQYF.